This T cell receptor (delta chain) was obtained from a study of gamma-delta chains in newborns, infants, children. Study in general: Microbial exposure reportedly drives polyclonal innate γδ T cell expansion after birth.

Germline CDR1 reads GEAIGNYY; CDR2 reads EKD. Trimming shortened V by 0 bases and J by 1 base, and 23 bases separated the two germline ends. This CDR3 is built from 19 residues. This clone is medium-sized. TCRdb re-identified clones in the reads via CATT. Counted here are roughly 5,800 delta-chain clones, about 18% occurring once; the ten biggest clones make up about 5%. The sequence came from a child who was a newborn, infant or young child, either healthy, febrile or measles-vaccinated (not recorded which). The sequenced sample was blood. The chain employs TRDV2 and TRDJ1; D perhaps matches TRDD3 (5 bases). The CDR3 nucleotides are TGTGCCTGTGACACCGTGTCGGAGGGGACCCTTTCGTCCACCGATAAACTCATCTTT. This sequence encodes CACDTVSEGTLSSTDKLIF.